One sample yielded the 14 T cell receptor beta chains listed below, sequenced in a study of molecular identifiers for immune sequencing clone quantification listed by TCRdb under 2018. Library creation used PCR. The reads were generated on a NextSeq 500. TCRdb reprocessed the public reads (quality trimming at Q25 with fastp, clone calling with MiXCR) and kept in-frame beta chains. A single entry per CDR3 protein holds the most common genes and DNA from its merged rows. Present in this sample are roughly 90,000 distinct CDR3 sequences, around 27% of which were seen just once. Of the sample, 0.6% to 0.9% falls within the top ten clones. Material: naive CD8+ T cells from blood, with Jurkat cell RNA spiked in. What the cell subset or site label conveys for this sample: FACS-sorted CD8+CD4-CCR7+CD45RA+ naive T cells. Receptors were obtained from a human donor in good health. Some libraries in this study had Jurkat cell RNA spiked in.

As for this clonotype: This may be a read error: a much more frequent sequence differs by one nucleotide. CDR3 DNA: TGCGCCAGCAGCCAAGTCGTGCAGGGAGGGAATCAGCCCCAGCATTTT. This translates into CASSQVVQGGNQPQHF. The rearrangement joins TRBV4-1 to TRBJ1-5, with D possibly being TRBD1 (5 bases). Germline CDR1 is MGHRA and CDR2 is YSYEKL. V was pared by 1 base and J by 4 bases, with 14 bases between. CDR3 length equals 16 residues.

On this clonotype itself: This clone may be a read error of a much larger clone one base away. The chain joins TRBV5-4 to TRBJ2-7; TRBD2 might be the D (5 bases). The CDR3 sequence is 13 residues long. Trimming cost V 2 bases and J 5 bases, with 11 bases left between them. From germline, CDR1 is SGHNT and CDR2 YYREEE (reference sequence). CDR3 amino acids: CASSFQVGDEQYF. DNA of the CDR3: TGTGCCAGCAGCTTCCAGGTGGGAGACGAGCAGTACTTC.

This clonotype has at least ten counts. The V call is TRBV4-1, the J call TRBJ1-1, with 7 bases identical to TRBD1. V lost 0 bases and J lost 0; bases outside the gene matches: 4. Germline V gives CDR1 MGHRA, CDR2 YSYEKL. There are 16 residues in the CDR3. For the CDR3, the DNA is TGCGCCAGCAGCCAAGATCCAGGACAGGTGAACACTGAAGCTTTCTTT. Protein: CASSQDPGQVNTEAFF.

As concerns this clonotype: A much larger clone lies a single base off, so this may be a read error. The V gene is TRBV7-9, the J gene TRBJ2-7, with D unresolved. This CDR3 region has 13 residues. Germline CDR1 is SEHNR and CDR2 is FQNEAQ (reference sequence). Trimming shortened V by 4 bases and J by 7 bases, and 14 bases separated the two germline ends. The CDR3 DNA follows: TGTGCCAGCAGCTCTTCCATCGCGCGGGAGCAGTACTTC. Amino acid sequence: CASSSSIAREQYF.

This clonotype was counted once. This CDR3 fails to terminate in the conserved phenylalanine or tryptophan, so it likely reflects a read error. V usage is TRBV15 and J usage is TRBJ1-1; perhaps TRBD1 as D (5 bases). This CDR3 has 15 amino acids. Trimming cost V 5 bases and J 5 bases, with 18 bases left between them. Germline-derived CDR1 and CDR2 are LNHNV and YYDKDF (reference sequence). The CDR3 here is CATSAPQGPRTEAFI. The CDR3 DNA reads TGTGCCACCAGCGCGCCGCAGGGACCGAGGACTGAAGCTTTCATT.

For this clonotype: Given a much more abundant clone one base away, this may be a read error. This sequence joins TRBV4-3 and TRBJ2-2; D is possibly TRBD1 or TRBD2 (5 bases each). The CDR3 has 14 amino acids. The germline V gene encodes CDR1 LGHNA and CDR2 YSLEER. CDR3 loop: CASSQGANTGALFF. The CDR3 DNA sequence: TGCGCCAGCAGCCAAGGGGCAAACACCGGGGCGCTGTTTTTT.

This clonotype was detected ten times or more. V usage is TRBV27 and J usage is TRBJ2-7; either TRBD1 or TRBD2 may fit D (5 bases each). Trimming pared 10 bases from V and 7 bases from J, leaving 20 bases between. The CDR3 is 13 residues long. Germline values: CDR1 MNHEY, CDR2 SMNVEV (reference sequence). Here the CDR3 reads CATRDGSLLEQYF. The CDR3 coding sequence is TGTGCCACCCGGGACGGCAGTCTGTTAGAGCAGTACTTC.

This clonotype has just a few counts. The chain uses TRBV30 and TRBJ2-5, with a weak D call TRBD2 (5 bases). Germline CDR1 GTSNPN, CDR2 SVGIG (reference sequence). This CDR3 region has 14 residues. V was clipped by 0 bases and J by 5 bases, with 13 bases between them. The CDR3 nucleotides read TGTGCCTGGAGTGTAGGTGCGGGTTCCGAGACCCAGTACTTC. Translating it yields CAWSVGAGSETQYF. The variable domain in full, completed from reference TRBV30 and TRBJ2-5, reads SQTIHQWPATLVQPVGSPLSLECTVEGTSNPNLYWYRQAAGRGLQLLFYSVGIGQISSEVPQNLSASRPQDRQFILSSKKLLLSDSGFYLCAWSVGAGSETQYFGPGTRLLVL.

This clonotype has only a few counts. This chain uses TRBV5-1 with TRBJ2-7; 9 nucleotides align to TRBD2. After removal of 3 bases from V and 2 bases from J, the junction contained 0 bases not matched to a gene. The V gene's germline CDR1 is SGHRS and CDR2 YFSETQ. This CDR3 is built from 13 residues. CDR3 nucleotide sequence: TGCGCCAGCAGCTCTAGCGGGACCTACGAGCAGTACTTC. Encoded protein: CASSSSGTYEQYF.

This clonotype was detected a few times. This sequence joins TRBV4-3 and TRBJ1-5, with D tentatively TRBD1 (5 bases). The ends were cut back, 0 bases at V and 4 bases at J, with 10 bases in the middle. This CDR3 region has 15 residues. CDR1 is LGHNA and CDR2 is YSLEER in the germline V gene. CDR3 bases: TGCGCCAGCAGCCAAGACGGGGCCCTTAATCAGCCCCAGCATTTT. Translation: CASSQDGALNQPQHF.

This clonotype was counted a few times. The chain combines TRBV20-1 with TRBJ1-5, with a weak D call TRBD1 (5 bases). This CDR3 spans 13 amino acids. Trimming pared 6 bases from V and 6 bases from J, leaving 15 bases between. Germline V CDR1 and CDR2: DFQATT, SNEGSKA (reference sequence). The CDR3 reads CSAEGRESQPQHF. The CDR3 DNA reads TGCAGTGCCGAAGGCAGGGAAAGTCAGCCCCAGCATTTT.

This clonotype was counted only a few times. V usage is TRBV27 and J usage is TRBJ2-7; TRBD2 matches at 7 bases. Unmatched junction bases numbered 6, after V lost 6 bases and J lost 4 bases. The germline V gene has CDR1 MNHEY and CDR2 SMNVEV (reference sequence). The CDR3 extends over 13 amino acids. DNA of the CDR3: TGTGCCAGCAGACTAGCGCAGACTTACGAGCAGTACTTC. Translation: CASRLAQTYEQYF.

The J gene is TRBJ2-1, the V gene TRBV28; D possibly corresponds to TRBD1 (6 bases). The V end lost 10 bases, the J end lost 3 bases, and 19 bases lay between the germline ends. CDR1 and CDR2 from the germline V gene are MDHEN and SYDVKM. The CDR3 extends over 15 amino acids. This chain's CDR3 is CATETQGILYNEQFF. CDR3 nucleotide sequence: TGTGCCACCGAGACACAGGGCATTCTCTACAATGAGCAGTTCTTC.

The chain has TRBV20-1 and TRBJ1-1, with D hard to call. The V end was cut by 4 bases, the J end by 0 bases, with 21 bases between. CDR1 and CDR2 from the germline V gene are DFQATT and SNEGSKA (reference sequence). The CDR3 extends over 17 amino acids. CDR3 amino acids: CSANSFKQRLMNTEAFF. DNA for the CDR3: TGCAGTGCTAATTCGTTTAAGCAACGCCTCATGAACACTGAAGCTTTCTTT.